This T cell receptor (beta chain) derives from a study of tumour-infiltrating T cells in Burkitt lymphoma. Germline V gives CDR1 KGHSH, CDR2 LQKENI. The trim removed 0 bases at V and 15 bases at J, leaving 9 bases unmatched. The CDR3 runs 15 residues. Libraries were prepared by immunoSEQ multiplex PCR; TCRdb keeps only in-frame clonotypes and omits some of them. The data show 1,200 to 1,500 clones, roughly 12% seen once. V gene TRBV18 combines with J gene TRBJ2-1, with 12 bases fitting TRBD2. The clonotype was recovered from a human donor with Burkitt lymphoma. The sample consisted of tumor tissue. The CDR3 is CASSPPTSGSTLGFF. DNA of the CDR3: TGTGCCAGCTCACCACCGACTAGCGGGAGTACACTAGGGTTCTTC. Full variable domain (remainder filled in from reference TRBV18 and TRBJ2-1): NAGVMQNPRHLVRRRGQEARLRCSPMKGHSHVYWYRQLPEEGLKFMVYLQKENIIDESGMPKERFSAEFPKEGPSILRIQQVVRGDSAAYFCASSPPTSGSTLGFFGPGTRLTVL.